The entry that follows covers one TCR beta chain sequence. CDR1 LNHDA and CDR2 SQIVND come from the germline V gene (reference sequence). V shed 5 bases and J shed 9 bases, with 11 bases lying between them. The CDR3 is 12 residues long. The sample belongs to a study of blood T cell repertoires in COVID-19. The authors' processing: By means of reference gene primer amplification, nucleated cell counts were estimated. Some clones are missing from TCRdb's copy, which holds only in-frame ones; the method was immunoSEQ multiplex PCR. V, J and clone size reflect that table, while D and trimming were determined from the DNA. The sample has about 500,000 clones, 85% to 90% seen once. Seattle patient enrollment occurred during active infection, with longitudinal follow-up thereafter.

The receptor's source is a woman between 45 and 60 years old with COVID-19, enrolled during active disease. The sequencing input was peripheral blood. This chain uses TRBV19 with TRBJ1-3, with TRBD1 as a possible D gene (6 bases). CDR3 coding DNA: TGTGCCAGTAGTGGCCAAGGGGGCACCATATATTTT. This translates into CASSGQGGTIYF.